This TCR beta chain is from a study of cytomegalovirus exposure and HLA in healthy donors. Findings of the study overall: A later analysis showed that HLA-associated TCR beta chains had undergone more clonal expansion than equally common others. The classifier, whose performance was assessed in both the original and validation cohorts, reportedly diagnosed cytomegalovirus status with high specificity and sensitivity.

Worth noting for this clone: What it recognizes is unknown.

Vbeta (60) and Jbeta (13) primers were used in the PCR. TCRdb's copy holds only in-frame clones and misses some; the assay was immunoSEQ multiplex PCR. The sample table sets out 100,000 to 150,000 clones. The sample consisted of PBMCs. The sequence came from a man aged 30-40 years in good health and CMV-seronegative.

CDR3 amino acids: CASSMMGQASYEQYF. The CDR3, as DNA: TGTGCCAGTAGTATGATGGGACAGGCTTCCTACGAGCAGTACTTC. The genes are TRBV19 and TRBJ2-7, with 8 nucleotides matching TRBD1. Germline V gene data show CDR1 as LNHDA and CDR2 as SQIVND (reference sequence). V shed 3 bases, J shed 1 base, and the junction held 5 bases outside the gene matches. The CDR3 runs 15 residues.